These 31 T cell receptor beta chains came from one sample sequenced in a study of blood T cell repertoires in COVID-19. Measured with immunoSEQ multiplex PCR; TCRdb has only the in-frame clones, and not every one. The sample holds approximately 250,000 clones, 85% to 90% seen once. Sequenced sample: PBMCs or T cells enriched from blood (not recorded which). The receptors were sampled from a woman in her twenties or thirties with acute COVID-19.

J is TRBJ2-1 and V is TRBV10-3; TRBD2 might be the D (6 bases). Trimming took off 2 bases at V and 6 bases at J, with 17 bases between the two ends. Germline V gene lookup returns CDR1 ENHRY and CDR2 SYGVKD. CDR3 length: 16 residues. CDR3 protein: CAISEGPVGGTNEQFF. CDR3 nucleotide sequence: TGTGCCATCAGTGAGGGCCCCGTCGGAGGGACCAATGAGCAGTTCTTC.

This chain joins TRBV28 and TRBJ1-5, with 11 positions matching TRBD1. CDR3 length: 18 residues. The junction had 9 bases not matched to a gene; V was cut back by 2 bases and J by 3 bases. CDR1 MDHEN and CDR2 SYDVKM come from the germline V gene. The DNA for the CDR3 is TGTGCCAGCAGTTTAGCGGACAGGGGGCTTATAAACAATCAGCCCCAGCATTTT. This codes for CASSLADRGLINNQPQHF.

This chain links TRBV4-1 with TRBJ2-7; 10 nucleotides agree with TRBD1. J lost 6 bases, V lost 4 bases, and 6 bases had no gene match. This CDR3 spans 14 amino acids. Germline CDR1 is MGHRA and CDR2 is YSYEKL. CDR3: CASSLGQGSREQYF. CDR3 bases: TGCGCCAGCAGCCTGGGACAGGGGTCACGCGAGCAGTACTTC.

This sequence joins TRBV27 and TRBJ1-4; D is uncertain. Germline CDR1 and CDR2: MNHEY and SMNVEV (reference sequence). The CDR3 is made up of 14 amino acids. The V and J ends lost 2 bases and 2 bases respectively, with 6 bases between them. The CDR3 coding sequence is TGTGCCAGCAGTTTAGCTAGCACTAATGAAAAACTGTTTTTT. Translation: CASSLASTNEKLFF.

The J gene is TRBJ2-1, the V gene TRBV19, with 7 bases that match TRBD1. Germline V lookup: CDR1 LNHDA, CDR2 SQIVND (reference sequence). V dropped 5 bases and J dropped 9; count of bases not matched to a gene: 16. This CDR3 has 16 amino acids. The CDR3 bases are TGTGCCAGTAGTTTTTCCGGGATACTTTCAGGGGGTGAGCAGTTCTTC. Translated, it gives CASSFSGILSGGEQFF.

CDR3 region: CASSSDFSGANVLTF. CDR3 nucleotide sequence: TGTGCCAGCAGCTCCGACTTCTCTGGGGCCAACGTCCTGACTTTC. The gene calls are TRBV5-6 and TRBJ2-6; no reliable D call. The CDR3 is 15 amino acids. Trimming cost V 3 bases and J 0 bases, with 7 bases left between them. CDR1 and CDR2 (germline): SGHDT, YYEEEE.

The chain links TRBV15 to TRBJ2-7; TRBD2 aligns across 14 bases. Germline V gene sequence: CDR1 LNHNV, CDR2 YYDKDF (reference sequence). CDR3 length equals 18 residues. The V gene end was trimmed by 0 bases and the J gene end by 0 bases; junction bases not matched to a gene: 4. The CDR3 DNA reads TGTGCCACCAGCAGAGACCCCGGGACTAGCGGGAGCTCCTACGAGCAGTACTTC. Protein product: CATSRDPGTSGSSYEQYF.

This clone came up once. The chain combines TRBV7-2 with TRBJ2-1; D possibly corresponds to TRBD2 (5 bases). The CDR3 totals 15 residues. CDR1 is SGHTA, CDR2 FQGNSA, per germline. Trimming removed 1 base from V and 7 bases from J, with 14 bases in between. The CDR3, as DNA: TGTGCCAGCAGCTTAGTCAGCCTAGCTGAAAATGAGCAGTTCTTC. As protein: CASSLVSLAENEQFF. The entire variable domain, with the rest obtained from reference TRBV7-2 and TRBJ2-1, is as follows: GAGVSQSPSNKVTEKGKDVELRCDPISGHTALYWYRQSLGQGLEFLIYFQGNSAPDKSGLPSDRFSAERTGGSVSTLTIQRTQQEDSAVYLCASSLVSLAENEQFFGPGTRLTVL.

CDR3 in DNA: TGTGCCACCAGTGATTGGGGCAGGGGCCGCGACAATGAGCAGTTCTTC. Its protein product is CATSDWGRGRDNEQFF. V usage is TRBV24-1 and J usage is TRBJ2-1, with D possibly being TRBD1 (6 bases). Trimming took 2 bases from V and 5 from J, leaving 15 bases between them. Germline V gene sequence: CDR1 KGHDR, CDR2 SFDVKD. The CDR3 sequence is 16 residues long.

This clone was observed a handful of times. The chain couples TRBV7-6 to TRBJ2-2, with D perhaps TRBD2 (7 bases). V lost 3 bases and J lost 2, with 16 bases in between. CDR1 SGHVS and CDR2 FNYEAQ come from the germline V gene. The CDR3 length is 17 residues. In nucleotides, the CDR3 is TGTGCCAGCAGCTTGTCCTTTGGGGGGGCTAACACCGGGGAGCTGTTTTTT. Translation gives CASSLSFGGANTGELFF.

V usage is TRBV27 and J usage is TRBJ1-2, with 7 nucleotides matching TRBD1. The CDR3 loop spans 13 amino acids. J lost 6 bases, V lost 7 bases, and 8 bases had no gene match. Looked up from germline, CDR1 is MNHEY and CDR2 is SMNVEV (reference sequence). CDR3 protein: CASTFDREDGYTF. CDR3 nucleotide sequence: TGTGCCAGCACCTTCGACAGGGAGGATGGCTACACCTTC.

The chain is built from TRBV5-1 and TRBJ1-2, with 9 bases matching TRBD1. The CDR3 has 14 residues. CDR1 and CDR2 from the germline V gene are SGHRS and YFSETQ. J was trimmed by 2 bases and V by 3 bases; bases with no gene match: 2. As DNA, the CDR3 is TGCGCCAGCAGCTCGACAGGGGGAAACTATGGCTACACCTTC. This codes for CASSSTGGNYGYTF.

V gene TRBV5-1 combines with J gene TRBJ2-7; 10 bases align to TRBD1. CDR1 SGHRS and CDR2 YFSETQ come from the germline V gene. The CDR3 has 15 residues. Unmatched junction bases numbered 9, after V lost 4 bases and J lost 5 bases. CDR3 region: CASSAKGQGYHEQYF. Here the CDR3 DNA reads TGCGCCAGCAGCGCCAAGGGACAGGGGTATCACGAGCAGTACTTC. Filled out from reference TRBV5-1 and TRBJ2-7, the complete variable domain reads KAGVTQTPRYLIKTRGQQVTLSCSPISGHRSVSWYQQTPGQGLQFLFEYFSETQRNKGNFPGRFSGRQFSNSRSEMNVSTLELGDSALYLCASSAKGQGYHEQYFGPGTRLTVT.

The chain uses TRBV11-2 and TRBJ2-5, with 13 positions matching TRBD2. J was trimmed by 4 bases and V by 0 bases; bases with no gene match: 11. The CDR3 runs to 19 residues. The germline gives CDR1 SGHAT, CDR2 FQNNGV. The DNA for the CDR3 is TGTGCCAGCAGCTTAGATGTGTACGGACTAGCGGGAGTTGGAGAGACCCAGTACTTC. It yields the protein CASSLDVYGLAGVGETQYF.

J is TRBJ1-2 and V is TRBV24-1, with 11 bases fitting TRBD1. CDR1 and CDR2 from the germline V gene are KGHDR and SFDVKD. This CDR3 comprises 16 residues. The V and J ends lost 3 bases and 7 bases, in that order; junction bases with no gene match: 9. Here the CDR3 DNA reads TGTGCCACCAGTGATGAAACAGGACAGGGGGCGCGTGGCTACACCTTC. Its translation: CATSDETGQGARGYTF.

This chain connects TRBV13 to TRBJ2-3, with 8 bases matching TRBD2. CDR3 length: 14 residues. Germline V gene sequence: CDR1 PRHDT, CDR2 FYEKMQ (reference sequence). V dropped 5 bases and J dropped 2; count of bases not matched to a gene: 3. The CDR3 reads CASSPREATDTQYF. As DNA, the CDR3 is TGTGCCAGCAGCCCGCGGGAGGCCACAGATACGCAGTATTTT.

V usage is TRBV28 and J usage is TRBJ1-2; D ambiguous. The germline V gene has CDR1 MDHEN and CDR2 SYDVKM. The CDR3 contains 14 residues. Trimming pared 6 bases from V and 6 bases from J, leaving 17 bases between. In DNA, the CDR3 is TGTGCCAGCAGCCCCCCTTTGGGGAGGGATGGCTACACCTTC. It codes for CASSPPLGRDGYTF.

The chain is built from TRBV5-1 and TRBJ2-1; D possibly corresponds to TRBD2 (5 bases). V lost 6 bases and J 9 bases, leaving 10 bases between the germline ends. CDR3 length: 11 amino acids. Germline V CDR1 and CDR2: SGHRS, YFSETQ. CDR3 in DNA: TGCGCCAGCAAAATGAGCGGTGAGCAGTTCTTC. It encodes CASKMSGEQFF.

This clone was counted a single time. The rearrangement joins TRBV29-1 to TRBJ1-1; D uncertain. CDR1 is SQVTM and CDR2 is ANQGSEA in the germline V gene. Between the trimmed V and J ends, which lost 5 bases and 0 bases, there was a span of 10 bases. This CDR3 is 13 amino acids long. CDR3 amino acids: CSVQGRMNTEAFF. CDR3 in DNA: TGCAGCGTTCAAGGGAGGATGAACACTGAAGCTTTCTTT. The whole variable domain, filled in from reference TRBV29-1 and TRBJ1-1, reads SAVISQKPSRDICQRGTSLTIQCQVDSQVTMMFWYRQQPGQSLTLIATANQGSEATYESGFVIDKFPISRPNLTFSTLTVSNMSPEDSSIYLCSVQGRMNTEAFFGQGTRLTVV.

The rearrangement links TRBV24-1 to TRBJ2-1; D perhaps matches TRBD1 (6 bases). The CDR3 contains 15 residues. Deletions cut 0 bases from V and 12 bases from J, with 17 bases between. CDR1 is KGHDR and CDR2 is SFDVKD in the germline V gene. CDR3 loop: CATSDLLGAGVRQFF. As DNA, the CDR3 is TGTGCCACCAGTGATTTGCTGGGGGCAGGTGTTCGGCAGTTCTTC.

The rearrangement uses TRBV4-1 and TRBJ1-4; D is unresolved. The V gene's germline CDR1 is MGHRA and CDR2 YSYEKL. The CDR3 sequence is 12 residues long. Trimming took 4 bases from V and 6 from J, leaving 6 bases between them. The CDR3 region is CASSLPYEKLFF. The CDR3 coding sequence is TGCGCCAGCAGCCTTCCGTATGAAAAACTGTTTTTT.

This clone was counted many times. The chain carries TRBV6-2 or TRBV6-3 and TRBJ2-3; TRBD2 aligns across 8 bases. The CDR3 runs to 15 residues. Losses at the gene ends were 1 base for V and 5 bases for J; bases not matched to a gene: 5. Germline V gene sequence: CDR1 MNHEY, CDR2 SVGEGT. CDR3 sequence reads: CASSYWSGSEDTQYF. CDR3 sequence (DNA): TGTGCCAGCAGTTACTGGAGCGGGAGTGAAGATACGCAGTATTTT.

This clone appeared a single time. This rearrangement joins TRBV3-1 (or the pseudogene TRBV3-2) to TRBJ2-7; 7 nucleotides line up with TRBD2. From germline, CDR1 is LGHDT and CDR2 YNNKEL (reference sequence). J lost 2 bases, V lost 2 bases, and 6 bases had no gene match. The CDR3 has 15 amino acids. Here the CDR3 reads CASSQRLAETYEQYF. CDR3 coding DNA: TGTGCCAGCAGCCAAAGGCTAGCGGAGACCTACGAGCAGTACTTC.

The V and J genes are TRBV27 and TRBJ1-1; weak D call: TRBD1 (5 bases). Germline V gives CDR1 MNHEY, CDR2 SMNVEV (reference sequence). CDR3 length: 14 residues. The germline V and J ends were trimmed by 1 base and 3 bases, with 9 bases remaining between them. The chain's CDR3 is CASSLYSQDTEAFF. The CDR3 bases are TGTGCCAGCAGTTTATATTCACAGGACACTGAAGCTTTCTTT.

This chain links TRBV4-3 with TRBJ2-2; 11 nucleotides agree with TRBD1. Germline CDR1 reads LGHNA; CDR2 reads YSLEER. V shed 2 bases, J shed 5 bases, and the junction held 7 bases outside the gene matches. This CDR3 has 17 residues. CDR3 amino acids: CASSQSYRDRGTGELFF. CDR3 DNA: TGCGCCAGCAGCCAATCGTACCGGGACAGGGGGACCGGGGAGCTGTTTTTT.

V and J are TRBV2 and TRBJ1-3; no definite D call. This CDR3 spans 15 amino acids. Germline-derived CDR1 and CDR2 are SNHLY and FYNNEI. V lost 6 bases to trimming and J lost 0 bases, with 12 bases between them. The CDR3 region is CASRVNSVSGNTIYF. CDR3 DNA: TGTGCCAGCAGAGTCAACTCGGTCTCTGGAAACACCATATATTTT.

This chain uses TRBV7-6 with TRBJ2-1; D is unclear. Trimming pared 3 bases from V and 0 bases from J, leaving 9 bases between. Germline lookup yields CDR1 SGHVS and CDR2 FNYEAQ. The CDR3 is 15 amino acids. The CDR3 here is CASSFPRGSYNEQFF. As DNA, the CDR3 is TGTGCCAGCAGCTTCCCCCGAGGCTCCTACAATGAGCAGTTCTTC.

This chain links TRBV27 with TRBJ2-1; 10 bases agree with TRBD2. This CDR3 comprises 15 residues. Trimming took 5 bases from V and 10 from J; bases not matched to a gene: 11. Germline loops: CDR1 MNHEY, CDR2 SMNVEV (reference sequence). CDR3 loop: CASSGLAARGGEQFF. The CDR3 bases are TGTGCCAGCAGTGGACTAGCGGCCAGGGGCGGGGAGCAGTTCTTC.

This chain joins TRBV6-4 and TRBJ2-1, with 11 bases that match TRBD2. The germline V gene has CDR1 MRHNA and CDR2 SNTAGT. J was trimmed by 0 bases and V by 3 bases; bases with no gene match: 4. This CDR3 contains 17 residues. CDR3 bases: TGTGCCAGCAGTGATGCTAGCGGGAGGAGCTCCTACAATGAGCAGTTCTTC. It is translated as CASSDASGRSSYNEQFF.

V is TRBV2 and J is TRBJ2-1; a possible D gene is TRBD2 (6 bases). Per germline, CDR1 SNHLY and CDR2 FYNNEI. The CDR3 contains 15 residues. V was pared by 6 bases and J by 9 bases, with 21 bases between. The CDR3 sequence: CASSPGLASMVEQFF. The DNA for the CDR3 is TGTGCCAGCAGCCCGGGGCTAGCGTCGATGGTTGAGCAGTTCTTC.

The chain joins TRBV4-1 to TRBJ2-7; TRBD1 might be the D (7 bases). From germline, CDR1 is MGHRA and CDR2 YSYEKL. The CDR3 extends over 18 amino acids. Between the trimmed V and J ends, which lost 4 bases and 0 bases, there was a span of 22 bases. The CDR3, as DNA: TGCGCCAGCAGCCCAGGGGGGTCGTCTTCGTCCTTCTCCTACGAGCAGTACTTC. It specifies CASSPGGSSSSFSYEQYF.